This T cell receptor beta chain came from a study of cytomegalovirus exposure and HLA in healthy donors. Study-wide results and limits: Per a later analysis, approximately 16,000 TCR beta sequences showed association with HLA alleles at 0.05 false discovery rate. Later analysis suggested most CMV-associated TCR beta chains were HLA-restricted. In a later analysis, TCR beta V- and J-gene trimming was associated with a missense DCLRE1C variant.

As for this clone: As yet, its antigen is unknown.

CDR1 and CDR2 from the germline V gene are SGHTA and FQGNSA. V was clipped by 3 bases and J by 4 bases, with 10 bases between them. The CDR3 covers 13 residues. The PCR made use of 60 Vbeta and 13 Jbeta primers. Profiling relied on immunoSEQ multiplex PCR, and the TCRdb table lists in-frame clones only, not all of them. Of 150,000 to 200,000 clones listed, just under 80% were seen once; the top ten hold approximately 9.8%. The sequenced sample consisted of PBMCs. This receptor was taken from a young man in good health and CMV-seropositive. This chain uses TRBV7-2 with TRBJ2-7; TRBD2 is a possible D gene (5 bases). The CDR3 DNA reads TGTGCCAGCAGCTTGACTGGGGAGTACGAGCAGTACTTC. Residues: CASSLTGEYEQYF.